This is a list of T cell receptor beta chains from one sample in a study of beta chain features in type 1 diabetes. The repertoire was sequenced with immunoSEQ multiplex PCR; TCRdb's copy has only in-frame clones and lacks some. There are about 340,000 clones in the sample; around 9.3% occur only once, and approximately 1% lies in the top ten. Specimen: central memory CD4+ T cells from blood. These receptors all come from a man aged 25-45 years with type 1 diabetes. Both conserved end residues are part of each CDR3. The order of the fields is V gene, clone size, CDR3 length, J gene, D gene, CDR3 protein, CDR3 DNA. A D gene is named only where the DNA matches it firmly. Some rows mark clone size as missing; the rest say once, few, many or name a class of expanded clone.

TRBV9	many	14	TRBJ1-2	-	CASSVATANYGYTF	TGTGCCAGCAGCGTGGCTACAGCTAACTATGGCTACACCTTC
TRBV2	-	14	TRBJ2-1	TRBD1	CASSTRGTDNEQFF	TGTGCCAGCAGCACCCGAGGGACAGACAATGAGCAGTTCTTC
TRBV7-2	-	12	TRBJ2-1	-	CASSLRNNEQFF	TGTGCCAGCAGCCTAAGGAACAATGAGCAGTTCTTC
TRBV7-2	-	15	TRBJ2-5	TRBD2	CASSLGLAAWETQYF	TGTGCCAGCAGCTTAGGACTAGCGGCCTGGGAGACCCAGTACTTC
TRBV9	few	16	TRBJ2-5	-	CASSVGGSPGQETQYF	TGTGCCAGCAGCGTAGGAGGTTCGCCAGGGCAAGAGACCCAGTACTTC
TRBV9	-	15	TRBJ2-2	TRBD1	CASSVQGTVTGELFF	TGTGCCAGCAGCGTACAGGGGACAGTGACCGGGGAGCTGTTTTTT
TRBV10-1	-	14	TRBJ2-3	-	CASSWTASTDTQYF	TGCGCCAGCAGTTGGACAGCCAGCACAGATACGCAGTATTTT
TRBV7-2	-	17	TRBJ2-3	TRBD2	CASSLARLAGGPDTQYF	TGTGCCAGCAGCTTAGCGAGGCTAGCGGGGGGGCCAGATACGCAGTATTTT
TRBV6-5	-	14	TRBJ2-5	-	CASSYRPGQETQYF	TGTGCCAGCAGTTACAGGCCGGGACAAGAGACCCAGTACTTC
TRBV9	-	14	TRBJ2-7	TRBD1	CASSTGQGPYEQYF	TGTGCCAGCAGCACCGGACAGGGCCCCTACGAGCAGTACTTC
TRBV19	few	12	TRBJ2-7	TRBD1	CASLDRDHEQYF	TGTGCCAGTCTCGACAGGGACCACGAGCAGTACTTC
TRBV9	-	16	TRBJ2-3	TRBD1	CASSGQGGLRTDTQYF	TGTGCCAGCAGCGGACAGGGGGGCCTTCGCACAGATACGCAGTATTTT
TRBV19	-	16	TRBJ1-2	-	CASSSGGRDFNYGYTF	TGTGCCAGTAGTTCCGGAGGTAGAGATTTTAACTATGGCTACACCTTC
TRBV4-1	-	16	TRBJ1-5	TRBD1	CASSPPDRGSNQPQHF	TGCGCCAGCAGCCCCCCGGACAGGGGTAGCAATCAGCCCCAGCATTTT
TRBV5-1	-	15	TRBJ2-4	-	CASSLGTAAVNIQYF	TGCGCCAGCAGCTTGGGTACCGCGGCAGTCAACATTCAGTACTTC
TRBV18	few	15	TRBJ1-2	TRBD1	CASSLGQGGDYGYTF	TGTGCCAGCTCCCTTGGACAGGGAGGGGACTATGGCTACACCTTC
TRBV25-1	few	11	TRBJ2-7	-	CASRHGYEQYF	TGTGCCAGCAGGCACGGATACGAGCAGTACTTC
TRBV7-9	few	12	TRBJ1-2	-	CASSEEGYGYTF	TGTGCCAGCAGCGAAGAAGGTTATGGCTACACCTTC
TRBV11-2	few	16	TRBJ2-7	TRBD2	CASSPPTSGTLYEQYF	TGTGCCAGCAGCCCGCCGACTAGCGGGACCCTCTACGAGCAGTACTTC
TRBV9	-	11	TRBJ2-3	-	CASSGEDTQYF	TGTGCCAGCAGCGGAGAAGATACGCAGTATTTT
TRBV13	few	13	TRBJ1-1	-	CASSLWGPTEAFF	TGTGCCAGCAGCTTATGGGGACCCACTGAAGCTTTCTTT
TRBV28	-	15	TRBJ1-2	-	CASNSGANFNYGYTF	TGTGCCAGTAACTCAGGGGCCAACTTTAACTATGGCTACACCTTC
TRBV6-5	few	15	TRBJ2-1	TRBD2	CASSYGLGSGNEQFF	TGTGCCAGCAGTTACGGACTAGGCTCTGGCAATGAGCAGTTCTTC
TRBV25-1	few	15	TRBJ2-2	-	CASSEGTTTSGELFF	TGTGCCAGCTCGGAAGGAACCACAACCTCCGGGGAGCTGTTTTTT
TRBV7-2	-	14	TRBJ2-5	TRBD1	CASSLGQGAGTQYF	TGTGCCAGCAGCTTGGGACAGGGGGCGGGGACCCAGTACTTC
TRBV6-6	few	12	TRBJ1-2	-	CASSYSGDGYTF	TGTGCCAGCAGTTACTCAGGGGATGGCTACACCTTC
TRBV4-1	few	15	TRBJ2-7	TRBD1	CASSQAETGTYEQYF	TGCGCCAGCAGCCAAGCTGAGACAGGGACCTACGAGCAGTACTTC
TRBV9	few	16	TRBJ2-5	TRBD2	CASSVAPSGGQETQYF	TGTGCCAGCAGCGTAGCCCCCTCGGGAGGCCAAGAGACCCAGTACTTC
TRBV13	-	11	TRBJ1-4	-	CASSRDGPLIF	TGTGCCAGCAGTCGAGACGGACCGTTGATTTTT
TRBV7-2	few	13	TRBJ2-3	-	CASSLADEATQYF	TGTGCCAGCAGCTTAGCGGACGAGGCTACGCAGTATTTT
TRBV30	few	13	TRBJ1-1	-	CAWSVDENTEAFF	TGTGCCTGGAGTGTAGATGAGAACACTGAAGCTTTCTTT
TRBV6-1	-	15	TRBJ2-5	TRBD1	CASSAGTGLGETQYF	TGTGCCAGCAGTGCAGGGACAGGGTTAGGAGAGACCCAGTACTTC
TRBV5-1	few	16	TRBJ1-1	TRBD1	CASSLAGTGLRTEAFF	TGCGCCAGCAGCTTGGCCGGGACAGGGCTTAGGACTGAAGCTTTCTTT
TRBV5-1	few	15	TRBJ2-7	-	CASSFNEGLFNEQYF	TGCGCCAGCAGCTTTAATGAGGGTTTGTTCAACGAGCAGTACTTC
TRBV9	-	15	TRBJ2-3	-	CASSVGAMGTDTQYF	TGTGCCAGCAGCGTGGGTGCGATGGGCACAGATACGCAGTATTTT
TRBV4-3	few	13	TRBJ1-2	TRBD1	CASGQGSNYGYTF	TGCGCCAGCGGACAGGGATCTAACTATGGCTACACCTTC
TRBV7-2	-	13	TRBJ1-1	-	CASSYGLNTEAFF	TGTGCCAGCAGCTATGGGCTTAACACTGAAGCTTTCTTT
TRBV10-1	few	13	TRBJ1-1	-	CASSEGTGTEAFF	TGCGCCAGCAGTGAAGGGACGGGCACTGAAGCTTTCTTT
TRBV19	few	13	TRBJ1-1	-	CASFEGGETEAFF	TGTGCCAGCTTCGAGGGGGGAGAGACTGAAGCTTTCTTT
TRBV7-2	-	14	TRBJ2-7	-	CASQRGHSSYEQYF	TGTGCCAGCCAAAGGGGACACTCCTCCTACGAGCAGTACTTC
TRBV7-9	-	13	TRBJ1-4	-	CASSSNSVETLFF	TGTGCCAGCAGCTCTAACAGCGTTGAAACACTGTTTTTT
TRBV10-3	-	19	TRBJ2-1	TRBD2	CATRPTTSGGILGSNEQFF	TGTGCCACCCGACCCACGACTAGCGGGGGGATCCTCGGATCCAATGAGCAGTTCTTC
TRBV5-8	-	14	TRBJ2-7	TRBD1	CASSLAGTAYEQYF	TGTGCCAGCAGCTTGGCAGGGACAGCCTACGAGCAGTACTTC